These 29 T cell receptor beta chains were all obtained from the same sample, sequenced in a study of cytomegalovirus exposure and HLA in healthy donors. PCR primers comprised 60 Vbeta and 13 Jbeta primers. The repertoire was sequenced with immunoSEQ multiplex PCR; TCRdb's copy has only in-frame clones and lacks some. The repertoire consists of tens of thousands of clones, with just under 80% occurring once and the leading ten covering about 8.2%. The specimen sequenced was PBMCs. These receptors came from a woman between 40 and 50 years old in good health and CMV-seropositive.

The chain has TRBV28 and TRBJ1-6, with a tentative D call TRBD1 (5 bases). Germline values: CDR1 MDHEN, CDR2 SYDVKM. Trimming pared 2 bases from V and 7 bases from J, leaving 9 bases between. This CDR3 has 14 residues. In nucleotides, the CDR3 is TGTGCCAGCAGTTTAACACAGGAGAATTCACCCCTCCACTTT. Translating gives CASSLTQENSPLHF.

The chain is built from TRBV7-2 and TRBJ2-2; D is unclear. Per the germline V gene, CDR1 is SGHTA and CDR2 is FQGNSA. This CDR3 has 14 amino acids. V was pared by 1 base and J by 6 bases, with 9 bases between. This chain's CDR3 is CASSLVGRAGELFF. CDR3 sequence (DNA): TGTGCCAGCAGCTTAGTTGGTCGAGCCGGGGAGCTGTTTTTT.

This clone turned up a few times. J is TRBJ2-7 and V is TRBV10-2; D may be TRBD1 (5 bases). The germline V gene encodes CDR1 WSHSY and CDR2 SAAADI. This CDR3 comprises 13 residues. V was shortened by 7 bases and J by 6 bases, with 16 bases between the two germline ends. The CDR3 DNA reads as TGCGCCAGCACAATCGGGCAGGGTTTCGAGCAGTACTTC. This gives the protein CASTIGQGFEQYF.

This chain joins TRBV28 and TRBJ2-5; D possibly corresponds to TRBD2 (5 bases). This CDR3 is built from 16 residues. CDR1 is MDHEN and CDR2 is SYDVKM in the germline V gene. V lost 3 bases and J lost 2, with 16 bases in between. The CDR3 DNA reads as TGTGCCAGCAGTTTCCGGGGTAGAGGGCAACAAGAGACCCAGTACTTC. Protein sequence: CASSFRGRGQQETQYF.

The CDR3 region has the DNA TGTGCCAGGCTGTTTAGCTCTGGAAACACCATATATTTT. It specifies CARLFSSGNTIYF. The rearrangement joins TRBV6-4 to TRBJ1-3; D is ambiguous. Germline V gene data show CDR1 as MRHNA and CDR2 as SNTAGT. The CDR3 extends over 13 amino acids. Trimming stripped 9 bases from V and 0 bases from J, with 9 bases between.

The chain links TRBV28 to TRBJ1-6; 9 bases match TRBD1. Germline V gene data show CDR1 as MDHEN and CDR2 as SYDVKM. The CDR3 sequence is 14 residues long. V lost 4 bases and J lost 9; bases outside the gene matches: 4. CDR3 amino acids: CASSSGTGSSPLHF. The CDR3 DNA reads TGTGCCAGCAGTTCCGGGACAGGGTCTTCACCCCTCCACTTT.

The V call is TRBV28, the J call TRBJ2-2, with 8 bases fitting TRBD1. After removal of 6 bases from V and 3 bases from J, the junction contained 3 bases not matched to a gene. The CDR3 extends over 14 amino acids. In germline, CDR1 is MDHEN, CDR2 SYDVKM. The CDR3: CASSRQGHTGELFF. CDR3 in DNA: TGTGCCAGCAGCCGACAGGGGCACACCGGGGAGCTGTTTTTT. Combining the CDR3 with reference TRBV28 and TRBJ2-2 gives the whole variable domain DVKVTQSSRYLVKRTGEKVFLECVQDMDHENMFWYRQDPGLGLRLIYFSYDVKMKEKGDIPEGYSVSREKKERFSLILESASTNQTSMYLCASSRQGHTGELFFGEGSRLTVL.

This rearrangement joins TRBV28 to TRBJ2-1; possibly TRBD1 for D (6 bases). This CDR3 has 12 residues. V was pared by 10 bases and J by 5 bases, with 12 bases between. Germline lookup yields CDR1 MDHEN and CDR2 SYDVKM. The CDR3, as DNA: TGTGCCACCACAGGGCAGGACAATGAGCAGTTCTTC. Translated: CATTGQDNEQFF.

The chain carries TRBV2 and TRBJ2-1; maybe TRBD1 (6 bases). Trimming took off 8 bases at V and 8 bases at J, with 19 bases between the two ends. The CDR3 contains 14 residues. Germline CDR1 and CDR2: SNHLY and FYNNEI. Here the CDR3 DNA reads TGTGCCAGCTTATTCACAGGGAGCTTCGATGAGCAGTTCTTC. Its translation is CASLFTGSFDEQFF.

V and J are TRBV9 and TRBJ1-3; D might be TRBD1 (6 bases). This CDR3 has 13 residues. Germline values: CDR1 SGDLS, CDR2 YYNGEE. V was clipped by 6 bases and J by 5 bases, with 12 bases between them. CDR3 protein: CASTSGVRNTIYF. As DNA, the CDR3 is TGTGCCAGCACCTCAGGGGTGAGAAACACCATATATTTT.

The chain couples TRBV5-1 to TRBJ1-1; D unclear. V lost 5 bases and J 0 bases, leaving 20 bases between the germline ends. CDR3 size: 17 residues. Looked up from germline, CDR1 is SGHRS and CDR2 is YFSETQ. CDR3 in DNA: TGCGCCAGCAGTCCAATTCTCATGGGCAACATGAACACTGAAGCTTTCTTT. Translating it yields CASSPILMGNMNTEAFF.

This chain joins TRBV7-6 and TRBJ2-2; 8 bases are shared with TRBD1. This CDR3 has 16 amino acids. Per the germline V gene, CDR1 is SGHVS and CDR2 is FNYEAQ. V lost 1 base to trimming and J lost 6 bases; unmatched junction nucleotides: 7. CDR3 in amino acids: CASSLGRQGLSGELFF. The CDR3 bases are TGTGCCAGCAGCTTAGGAAGACAGGGGTTGTCCGGGGAGCTGTTTTTT.

This sequence joins TRBV28 and TRBJ1-1, with 9 bases matching TRBD1. The CDR3 is 16 amino acids. Trimming cost V 6 bases and J 3 bases; bases outside gene matches: 11. CDR1 and CDR2 from the germline V gene are MDHEN and SYDVKM. DNA of the CDR3: TGTGCCAGCAGAAGCTATACAGGGGGCAGGGACACTGAAGCTTTCTTT. Translating it yields CASRSYTGGRDTEAFF.

The V gene is TRBV7-2, the J gene TRBJ2-5; maybe TRBD1 (6 bases). V lost 3 bases, J lost 1 base, and 12 bases lay in between. Germline loops: CDR1 SGHTA, CDR2 FQGNSA. This CDR3 is 15 amino acids long. The DNA for the CDR3 is TGTGCCAGCAGCTTTCGCACAGGGTTCCAAGAGACCCAGTACTTC. Protein product: CASSFRTGFQETQYF.

This clone appeared a single time. The chain is built from TRBV5-1 and TRBJ1-5, with 8 bases fitting TRBD1. Germline trimming cut 0 bases from V and 7 bases from J; bases unmatched to any gene: 3. The CDR3 contains 14 residues. Germline values: CDR1 SGHRS, CDR2 YFSETQ. The CDR3 spells CASSLDRGSQPQHF. CDR3 DNA: TGCGCCAGCAGCTTGGACAGGGGGAGCCAGCCCCAGCATTTT.

As to this clone: No DNA is shown, since the ends of the CDR3 on it are uncertain; the CDR3 is the one TCRdb lists. The V call is TRBV6-6, the J call TRBJ1-4. The CDR3 is 14 amino acids long, termini counted. Germline CDR1 reads MNHNY; CDR2 reads SVGAGI (reference sequence). CDR3 amino acids: CASSTSGVREKLFF.

In DNA, the CDR3 is TGTGCCAGCAGCTTAATATGGCAGGGGGGCTACGAGCAGTACTTC. This codes for CASSLIWQGGYEQYF. This sequence joins TRBV5-4 and TRBJ2-7, with D possibly being TRBD1 (7 bases). Germline CDR1 reads SGHNT; CDR2 reads YYREEE (reference sequence). V lost 2 bases to trimming and J lost 3 bases, with 15 bases between them. CDR3 length: 15 amino acids.

The rearrangement uses TRBV6-1 and TRBJ1-3; D gene uncertain. The CDR3 is made up of 14 amino acids. V lost 5 bases and J lost 0, with 8 bases in between. Germline loops: CDR1 MNHNS, CDR2 SASEGT. The CDR3 here is CASSRQSSGNTIYF. CDR3 bases: TGTGCCAGCAGTAGACAAAGCTCTGGAAACACCATATATTTT.

J is TRBJ1-4 and V is TRBV19, with a possible D match to TRBD1 (5 bases). This CDR3 has 14 residues. V lost 5 bases and J 8 bases, leaving 15 bases between the germline ends. Germline V gene data show CDR1 as LNHDA and CDR2 as SQIVND (reference sequence). CDR3 protein: CASSFRWGREKLFF. The DNA of the CDR3 is TGTGCCAGTAGTTTCAGGTGGGGCCGGGAAAAACTGTTTTTT.

The chain joins TRBV5-1 to TRBJ2-2; 7 nucleotides agree with TRBD1. Germline assignment: CDR1 SGHRS and CDR2 YFSETQ. J was trimmed by 4 bases and V by 0 bases; bases with no gene match: 6. This CDR3 is 16 amino acids long. The CDR3 reads CASSLAGQVTTGELFF. The CDR3, as DNA: TGCGCCAGCAGCTTGGCAGGACAGGTTACCACCGGGGAGCTGTTTTTT.

The J gene is TRBJ2-4, the V gene TRBV4-2; a weak D match, TRBD2 (6 bases). The CDR3 loop spans 18 amino acids. Germline V gene data show CDR1 as LGHNA and CDR2 as YNFKEQ. Trimming left V 3 bases short and J 1 base short, with 19 bases between. The CDR3 nucleotides read TGTGCCAGCAGCCACCATTCCGGGTGGGGGGATGCCAAAAACATTCAGTACTTC. The encoded protein is CASSHHSGWGDAKNIQYF.

This clone was detected once. The chain couples TRBV6-5 to TRBJ1-4, with D possibly TRBD1 on 5 matching bases. The length of the CDR3 is 14 residues. Deletions cut 8 bases from V and 2 bases from J, with 12 bases between. The germline CDR1 and CDR2 sequences are MNHEY and SVGAGI. The CDR3 is CASEAGGTNEKLFF. In nucleotides, the CDR3 is TGTGCCAGCGAAGCGGGGGGGACTAATGAAAAACTGTTTTTT.

This clone was seen just once. This sequence joins TRBV5-6 and TRBJ1-2; D is undetermined. The V end lost 2 bases, the J end lost 2 bases, and 16 bases lay between the germline ends. The CDR3 consists of 16 residues. Germline V lookup: CDR1 SGHDT, CDR2 YYEEEE. CDR3 protein: CASSLFPGSPNYGYTF. In nucleotides, the CDR3 is TGTGCCAGCAGCTTATTCCCAGGATCACCAAACTATGGCTACACCTTC.

CDR3 residues: CASRQDSHYGYTF. The CDR3 bases are TGTGCCAGCAGGCAGGACAGTCACTATGGCTACACCTTC. The chain couples TRBV7-9 to TRBJ1-2; weak D call: TRBD1 (6 bases). With 6 bases removed from V and 3 bases from J, the gap between germline ends came to 11 bases. Germline assignment: CDR1 SEHNR and CDR2 FQNEAQ (reference sequence). This CDR3 contains 13 residues.

The chain couples TRBV10-3 to TRBJ2-3; no firm D call. The CDR3 is 14 amino acids. Germline assignment: CDR1 ENHRY and CDR2 SYGVKD. Trimming pared 3 bases from V and 3 bases from J, leaving 10 bases between. The CDR3 region is CAISDPTETDTQYF. CDR3 nucleotide sequence: TGTGCCATCAGTGATCCAACGGAGACAGATACGCAGTATTTT.

This clone was seen a few times. V usage is TRBV9 and J usage is TRBJ2-7; 7 nucleotides align to TRBD1. CDR1 and CDR2 from the germline V gene are SGDLS and YYNGEE. V shed 1 base, J shed 5 bases, and the junction held 12 bases outside the gene matches. This CDR3 spans 16 amino acids. This CDR3 is CASSVTLRGGWNEQYF. The CDR3 DNA reads as TGTGCCAGCAGCGTAACCCTGAGAGGGGGCTGGAACGAGCAGTACTTC.

V and J are TRBV30 and TRBJ2-2; D is unresolved. The CDR3 runs 14 residues. CDR1 is GTSNPN and CDR2 is SVGIG in the germline V gene (reference sequence). Trimming took off 4 bases at V and 0 bases at J, with 9 bases between the two ends. CDR3 sequence reads: CAWTAQTNTGELFF. DNA for the CDR3: TGTGCCTGGACCGCACAGACGAACACCGGGGAGCTGTTTTTT. Full variable domain (rest looked up from reference TRBV30 and TRBJ2-2): SQTIHQWPATLVQPVGSPLSLECTVEGTSNPNLYWYRQAAGRGLQLLFYSVGIGQISSEVPQNLSASRPQDRQFILSSKKLLLSDSGFYLCAWTAQTNTGELFFGEGSRLTVL.

The chain carries TRBV19 and TRBJ1-1; no clear D gene. The CDR3 has 14 amino acids. The germline V and J ends were trimmed by 6 bases and 2 bases, with 13 bases remaining between them. Germline-derived CDR1 and CDR2 are LNHDA and SQIVND (reference sequence). Here the CDR3 DNA reads TGTGCCAGTAGCACGGGTCTTCAAAACACTGAAGCTTTCTTT. It encodes CASSTGLQNTEAFF.

The chain links TRBV7-2 to TRBJ2-3; D is uncertain. From germline, CDR1 is SGHTA and CDR2 FQGNSA. This CDR3 is 13 amino acids long. V was clipped by 6 bases and J by 2 bases, with 9 bases between them. CDR3 protein: CASSFPNTDTQYF. The CDR3 DNA reads as TGTGCCAGCAGTTTCCCCAACACAGATACGCAGTATTTT.